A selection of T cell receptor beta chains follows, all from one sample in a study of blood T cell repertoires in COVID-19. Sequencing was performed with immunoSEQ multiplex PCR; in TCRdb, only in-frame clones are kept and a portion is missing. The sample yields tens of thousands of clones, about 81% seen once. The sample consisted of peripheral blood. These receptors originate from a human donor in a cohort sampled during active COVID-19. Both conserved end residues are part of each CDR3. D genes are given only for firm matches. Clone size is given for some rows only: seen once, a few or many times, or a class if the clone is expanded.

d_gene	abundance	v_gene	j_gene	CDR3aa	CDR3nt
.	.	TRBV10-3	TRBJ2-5	CAISRGSAGETQYF	TGTGCCATCAGCAGGGGCTCCGCAGGGGAGACCCAGTACTTC
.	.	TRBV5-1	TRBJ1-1	CASSLTGGGYTEAFF	TGCGCCAGCAGCTTGACGGGGGGCGGGTACACTGAAGCTTTCTTT
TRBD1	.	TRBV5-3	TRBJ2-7	CARSWTGSEQYF	TGTGCCAGAAGCTGGACAGGGAGTGAGCAGTACTTC
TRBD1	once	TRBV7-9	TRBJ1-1	CASSPRDRVTNTEAFF	TGTGCCAGCAGCCCTCGGGACAGGGTAACAAACACTGAAGCTTTCTTT
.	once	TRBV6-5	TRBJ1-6	CASRTRTGGFLHF	TGTGCCAGCAGGACCCGGACGGGGGGTTTCCTCCACTTT
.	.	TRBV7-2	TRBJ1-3	CASSPGAGRSGNTIYF	TGTGCCAGCAGCCCCGGCGCAGGGCGCTCTGGAAACACCATATATTTT
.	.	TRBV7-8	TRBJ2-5	CASSGLTGRARTQYF	TGTGCCAGCAGCGGCTTAACAGGGAGGGCCAGGACCCAGTACTTC
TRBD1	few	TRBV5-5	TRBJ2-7	CASSSELVGQTSYEQYF	TGTGCCAGCAGCTCAGAGCTGGTGGGACAGACGTCCTACGAGCAGTACTTC
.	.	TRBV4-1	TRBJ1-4	CASSPDASRAGKLFF	TGCGCCAGCAGCCCCGACGCCAGTAGGGCGGGAAAACTGTTTTTT
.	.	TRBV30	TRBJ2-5	CAWREGGRETQYF	TGTGCCTGGAGAGAAGGGGGAAGAGAGACCCAGTACTTC
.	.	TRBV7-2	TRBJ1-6	CASSLVLGVNSPLHF	TGTGCCAGCAGCTTAGTTCTCGGGGTGAATTCACCCCTCCACTTT
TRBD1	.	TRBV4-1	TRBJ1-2	CASSYRDRECYGYTF	TGCGCCAGCAGCTACCGGGACAGGGAGTGTTATGGCTACACCTTC
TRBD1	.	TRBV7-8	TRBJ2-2	CASRSSGGTNTGELFF	TGTGCCAGCAGATCCTCAGGGGGTACGAACACCGGGGAGCTGTTTTTT
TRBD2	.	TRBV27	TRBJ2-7	CASRWTSGDEQYF	TGTGCCAGCAGGTGGACTAGCGGGGACGAGCAGTACTTC
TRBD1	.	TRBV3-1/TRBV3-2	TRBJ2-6	CASSRPDRDWSGANVLTF	TGTGCCAGCAGCCGGCCGGACAGGGATTGGTCTGGGGCCAACGTCCTGACTTTC
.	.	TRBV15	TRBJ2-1	CATSRATTGPMKQFF	TGTGCCACCAGCAGAGCAACGACAGGCCCAATGAAGCAGTTCTTC
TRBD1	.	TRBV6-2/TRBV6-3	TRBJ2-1	CASSYRDRASYNEQFF	TGTGCCAGCAGTTACAGGGACAGGGCTTCCTACAATGAGCAGTTCTTC
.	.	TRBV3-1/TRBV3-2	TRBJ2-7	CASSQAGSRDEQYF	TGTGCCAGCAGCCAAGCTGGGTCCAGGGACGAGCAGTACTTC
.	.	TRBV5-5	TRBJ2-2	CASSSTDANTGELFF	TGTGCCAGCAGCTCGACAGACGCGAACACCGGGGAGCTGTTTTTT
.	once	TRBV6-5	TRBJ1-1	CASSYSLSGNTEAFF	TGTGCCAGCAGTTACTCTCTTTCAGGGAACACTGAAGCTTTCTTT
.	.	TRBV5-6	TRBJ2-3	CASSFSPSTDTQYF	TGTGCCAGCAGCTTCAGTCCGTCCACAGATACGCAGTATTTT
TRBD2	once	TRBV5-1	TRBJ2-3	CASSPNLAAGGTTDTQYF	TGCGCCAGCAGCCCCAACTTAGCCGCGGGGGGGACCACAGATACGCAGTATTTT
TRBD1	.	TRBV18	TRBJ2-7	CASSLDRGQAYEQYF	TGTGCCAGCTCACTCGACAGGGGCCAGGCTTACGAGCAGTACTTC
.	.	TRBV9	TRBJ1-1	CASSVGAGGSNTEAFF	TGTGCCAGCAGCGTTGGGGCTGGGGGCAGCAACACTGAAGCTTTCTTT
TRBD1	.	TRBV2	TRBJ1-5	CASSERTGRNQPQHF	TGTGCCAGCAGTGAGCGGACAGGGCGCAATCAGCCCCAGCATTTT
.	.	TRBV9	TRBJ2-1	CASSVDSSYNEQFF	TGTGCCAGCAGCGTAGACTCCTCCTACAATGAGCAGTTCTTC
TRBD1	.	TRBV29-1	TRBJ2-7	CSASGTGTPYEQYF	TGCAGCGCCTCCGGGACAGGAACCCCCTACGAGCAGTACTTC
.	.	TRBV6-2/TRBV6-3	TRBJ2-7	CASSYSGGIPYEQYF	TGTGCCAGCAGTTACTCGGGCGGGATCCCTTACGAGCAGTACTTC
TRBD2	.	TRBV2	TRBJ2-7	CASSNPNRAGAYEQYF	TGTGCCAGCAGTAACCCCAACCGAGCGGGGGCCTACGAGCAGTACTTC
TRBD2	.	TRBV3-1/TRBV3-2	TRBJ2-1	CASSFPGLAGGHDEQFF	TGTGCCAGCAGCTTCCCGGGACTAGCGGGGGGGCACGATGAGCAGTTCTTC
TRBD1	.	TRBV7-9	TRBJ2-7	CASSPVGGLSYEQYF	TGTGCCAGCAGCCCCGTAGGGGGCCTCTCCTACGAGCAGTACTTC
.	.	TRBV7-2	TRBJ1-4	CASSLGGAGDEKLFF	TGTGCCAGCAGCTTAGGAGGGGCAGGGGATGAAAAACTGTTTTTT
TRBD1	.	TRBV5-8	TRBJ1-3	CASSAIRGSGNTIYF	TGTGCCAGCAGCGCGATCAGGGGGTCTGGAAACACCATATATTTT
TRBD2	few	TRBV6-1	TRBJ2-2	CASSEKPRSLAGQGTGELFF	TGTGCCAGCAGTGAAAAACCCCGGAGCCTAGCGGGGCAGGGCACCGGGGAGCTGTTTTTT